This is a list of T cell receptor beta chains from one sample in a study of blood T cell repertoires in COVID-19. Clones were sequenced by immunoSEQ multiplex PCR, and TCRdb holds only the in-frame ones, with some missing. The top ten clones hold around 0.83% of a sample with around 76,000 clones, roughly 86% of them seen once. The material sequenced was peripheral blood. All receptors come from a woman aged 70-85 years with acute or convalescent COVID-19. The CDR3 runs from the conserved cysteine through the conserved F or W. D genes are given only for firm matches. The listing skips clone size in some rows; elsewhere it reads once, few, many or a size class.

TRBV5-8,TRBD2,-,CASRPGLAQYNEQFF
TRBV18,-,-,CASSPSGPRGSEKLFF
TRBV5-1,-,-,CASSSQGDNAKLFF
TRBV3-1/TRBV3-2,TRBD1,-,CASSPGTANEKLFF
TRBV2,-,-,CASTRGAPNTEAFF
TRBV5-3,-,-,CARSRWGAYNEQFF
TRBV18,-,-,CASSPPRSETGELFF
TRBV6-5,TRBD1,-,CASTGVNEQFF
TRBV7-2,-,-,CASSLAAGLSTDTQYF
TRBV19,-,once,CASSISPGGWETQYF
TRBV4-3,TRBD2,-,CASSQDLRGVYNEQFF
TRBV5-6,-,-,CASRREDYGYTF
TRBV29-1,-,-,CSVEYIEVNTEAFF
TRBV2,-,-,CASSSIREREQYF
TRBV2,TRBD1,-,CASLLRDRGTEAFF
TRBV7-9,TRBD1,-,CASNGDSTAFF
TRBV5-6,TRBD1,-,CASSLVDRGWTGELFF
TRBV7-2,TRBD1,-,CASSLDRQGAPRGYTF
TRBV3-1/TRBV3-2,TRBD2,-,CASSQDPSGVGPDTQYF
TRBV9,TRBD1,once,CASSVLTGGFNEQFF
TRBV4-2,TRBD2,-,CASSSGGGLLHEQYF
TRBV18,-,-,CASSPPGSSNQPQHF
TRBV30,-,-,CAWSIYNTGDTGRHSYNEQFF
TRBV2,TRBD1,-,CASTPVGTGLYGYTF
TRBV7-9,TRBD2,once,CASSWGLAGETQYF
TRBV9,TRBD1,-,CASSAGQGNTDTQYF
TRBV27,TRBD2,-,CASSFGGRGTDTQYF
TRBV7-2,-,-,CASSLTVNTEAFF
TRBV7-2,TRBD1,once,CASSPSGQGTDTQYF
TRBV2,TRBD2,-,CASRQLAGATDTQYF